The 17 T cell receptor beta chains presented below share a single source sample, sequenced in a study of blood T cell repertoires in COVID-19. Only in-frame clones appear in the TCRdb table, and some are missing; sequencing was by immunoSEQ multiplex PCR. The top ten clones hold around 3% of a sample with 350,000 to 400,000 clones, over 75% of them seen once. The sequenced sample was PBMCs or T cells enriched from blood (not recorded which). The source of these receptors is a young woman who had recovered from COVID-19.

The chain joins TRBV19 to TRBJ1-1; TRBD1 matches 7 bases. This CDR3 spans 14 amino acids. Germline CDR1 reads LNHDA; CDR2 reads SQIVND (reference sequence). V lost 3 bases to trimming and J lost 5 bases; unmatched junction nucleotides: 6. CDR3 in DNA: TGTGCCAGTAGTATTTCAACAGGGGAAACTGAAGCTTTCTTT. Protein sequence: CASSISTGETEAFF.

The chain is built from TRBV7-3 and TRBJ1-1, with 8 bases aligning to TRBD1. The V gene's germline CDR1 is SGHTA and CDR2 FQGTGA. Trimming cost V 2 bases and J 5 bases; bases outside gene matches: 1. This CDR3 spans 13 amino acids. CDR3 DNA sequence: TGTGCCAGCAGCTTACGACAGGGGACTGAAGCTTTCTTT. This codes for CASSLRQGTEAFF.

The gene calls are TRBV9 and TRBJ2-5; 13 nucleotides agree with TRBD2. The junction had 10 bases not matched to a gene; V was cut back by 0 bases and J by 5 bases. There are 18 residues in the CDR3. The V gene's germline CDR1 is SGDLS and CDR2 YYNGEE. This CDR3 reads CASSVGGLAGVLEETQYF. In nucleotides, the CDR3 is TGTGCCAGCAGCGTAGGAGGACTAGCGGGAGTCCTGGAGGAGACCCAGTACTTC.

The rearrangement uses TRBV5-1 and TRBJ1-1; 7 bases align to TRBD1. V lost 0 bases to trimming and J lost 6 bases; unmatched junction nucleotides: 2. Germline CDR1 SGHRS, CDR2 YFSETQ. The CDR3 consists of 13 residues. CDR3: CASSLGQGPEAFF. The CDR3 DNA is TGCGCCAGCAGCTTGGGACAGGGCCCTGAAGCTTTCTTT.

The V and J genes are TRBV9 and TRBJ2-1; TRBD1 agrees at 7 bases. This CDR3 contains 15 residues. Trimming at V came to 3 bases and at J to 2 bases, leaving 5 bases not matched to a gene. Germline CDR1 reads SGDLS; CDR2 reads YYNGEE. The CDR3 DNA sequence: TGTGCCAGCAGCGGATCGGGACAGCCCTACAATGAGCAGTTCTTC. Translating it yields CASSGSGQPYNEQFF.

This rearrangement joins TRBV30 to TRBJ2-1; D is undetermined. Germline V gives CDR1 GTSNPN, CDR2 SVGIG (reference sequence). The CDR3 has 14 residues. The ends were cut back, 0 bases at V and 9 bases at J, with 15 bases in the middle. The CDR3 protein is CAWSVLRSPGEQFF. DNA for the CDR3: TGTGCCTGGAGTGTACTTCGGAGCCCCGGTGAGCAGTTCTTC.

This sequence joins TRBV10-3 and TRBJ1-4; D might be TRBD1 (6 bases). V was cut by 3 bases and J by 14 bases, with 13 bases left in between. The CDR3 is 12 residues long. CDR1 is ENHRY and CDR2 is SYGVKD in the germline V gene. The CDR3 region has the DNA TGTGCCATCAGTGACACAGGGTCCTGGCTGTTTTTT. Amino acid sequence: CAISDTGSWLFF.

The chain couples TRBV11-2 to TRBJ2-1; 7 positions match TRBD2. This CDR3 contains 15 residues. V gave up 2 bases and J gave up 4 bases; unmatched junction bases: 5. Germline CDR1 SGHAT, CDR2 FQNNGV. The CDR3 region has the DNA TGTGCCAGCAGCTTATTCACTAGCGATTACAATGAGCAGTTCTTC. Residues: CASSLFTSDYNEQFF.

This chain connects TRBV5-1 to TRBJ1-1; D gene uncertain. Germline assignment: CDR1 SGHRS and CDR2 YFSETQ. Trimming removed 0 bases from V and 3 bases from J, with 6 bases in between. The CDR3 contains 13 residues. CDR3 amino acids: CASSLALDTEAFF. The CDR3 DNA reads TGCGCCAGCAGCTTGGCCCTCGACACTGAAGCTTTCTTT.

The chain is built from TRBV7-2 and TRBJ2-1, with D unclear. The CDR3 totals 15 residues. CDR1 and CDR2 (germline): SGHTA, FQGNSA. V was shortened by 1 base and J by 4 bases, with 11 bases between the two germline ends. Written as DNA, the CDR3 is TGTGCCAGCAGCTTAGTATATGCAGTATACAATGAGCAGTTCTTC. As protein: CASSLVYAVYNEQFF.

J is TRBJ1-5 and V is TRBV28, with 8 nucleotides matching TRBD1. Trimming removed 1 base from V and 4 bases from J; junction bases left unmatched: 3. CDR1 MDHEN and CDR2 SYDVKM come from the germline V gene. The CDR3 sequence is 15 residues long. For the CDR3, the DNA is TGTGCCAGCAGTTTATCAGGGGGCCGTAATCAGCCCCAGCATTTT. This translates into CASSLSGGRNQPQHF.

The chain is built from TRBV3-1 (or the pseudogene TRBV3-2) and TRBJ1-1; weak D call: TRBD1 (5 bases). Germline V gene data show CDR1 as LGHDT and CDR2 as YNNKEL (reference sequence). V lost 1 base to trimming and J lost 7 bases, with 13 bases between them. The CDR3 extends over 14 amino acids. The CDR3 DNA sequence: TGTGCCAGCAGCCAAGGGCGACAGACCGATGAAGCTTTCTTT. It codes for CASSQGRQTDEAFF.

This rearrangement joins TRBV6-5 to TRBJ2-7; 8 bases fit TRBD2. V lost 0 bases to trimming and J lost 1 base; unmatched junction nucleotides: 2. The CDR3 extends over 15 amino acids. Per germline, CDR1 MNHEY and CDR2 SVGAGI. The CDR3 sequence: CASSYSAGVSYEQYF. The CDR3 coding sequence is TGTGCCAGCAGTTACTCAGCGGGAGTGTCCTACGAGCAGTACTTC.

J is TRBJ2-7 and V is TRBV7-9; D perhaps matches TRBD2 (6 bases). The CDR3 length is 15 residues. In germline, CDR1 is SEHNR, CDR2 FQNEAQ (reference sequence). The V and J ends lost 3 bases and 1 base respectively, with 13 bases between them. The CDR3 region is CASSLEGGGSYEQYF. The CDR3 coding sequence is TGTGCCAGCAGCTTGGAAGGAGGAGGGTCCTACGAGCAGTACTTC.

This clone was recorded once. This chain joins TRBV18 and TRBJ2-5, with TRBD2 matching over 8 bases. Trimming removed 0 bases from V and 3 bases from J; junction bases left unmatched: 6. This CDR3 region has 16 residues. From germline, CDR1 is KGHSH and CDR2 LQKENI. This CDR3 reads CASSPPIREGEETQYF. As DNA, the CDR3 is TGTGCCAGCTCACCACCGATTCGGGAGGGCGAAGAGACCCAGTACTTC.

The V call is TRBV4-1, the J call TRBJ2-1; 14 bases are shared with TRBD2. Unmatched junction bases numbered 5, after V lost 5 bases and J lost 5 bases. The CDR3 has 16 residues. Per the germline V gene, CDR1 is MGHRA and CDR2 is YSYEKL. The CDR3 region is CASSFLGLAGDNEQFF. For the CDR3, the DNA is TGCGCCAGCAGCTTCCTGGGACTAGCGGGGGACAATGAGCAGTTCTTC.

This sequence joins TRBV29-1 and TRBJ1-1; D is uncertain. Trimming pared 7 bases from V and 5 bases from J, leaving 11 bases between. CDR3 size: 11 residues. The germline CDR1 and CDR2 sequences are SQVTM and ANQGSEA. The chain's CDR3 is CSAGGRTEAFF. The CDR3 DNA sequence: TGCAGCGCTGGAGGTAGAACTGAAGCTTTCTTT.